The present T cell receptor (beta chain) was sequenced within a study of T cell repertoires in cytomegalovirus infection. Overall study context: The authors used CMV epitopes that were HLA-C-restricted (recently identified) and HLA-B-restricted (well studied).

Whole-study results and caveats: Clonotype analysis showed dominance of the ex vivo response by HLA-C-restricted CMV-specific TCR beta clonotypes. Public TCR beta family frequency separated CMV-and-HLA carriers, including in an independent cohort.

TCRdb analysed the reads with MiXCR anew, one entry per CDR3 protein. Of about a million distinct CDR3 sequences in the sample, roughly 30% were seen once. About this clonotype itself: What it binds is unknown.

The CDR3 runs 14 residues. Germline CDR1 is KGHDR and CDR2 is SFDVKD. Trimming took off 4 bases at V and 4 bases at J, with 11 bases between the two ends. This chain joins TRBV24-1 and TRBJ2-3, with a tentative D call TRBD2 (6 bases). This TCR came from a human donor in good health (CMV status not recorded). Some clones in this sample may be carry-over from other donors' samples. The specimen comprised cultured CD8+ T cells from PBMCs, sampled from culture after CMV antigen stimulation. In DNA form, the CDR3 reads TGTGCCACCAGTGACCGGGAGCGCCCAGATACGCAGTATTTT. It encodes CATSDRERPDTQYF.